These 30 T cell receptor beta chains were sequenced from one sample in a study of molecular identifiers for immune sequencing clone quantification. TCRdb itself ran the PCR reads through MiXCR, one entry per CDR3 protein. The sample comprises hundreds of thousands of distinct CDR3 sequences, over 25% of which are singletons, and around 0.78% rests with the top ten. The sample comprised naive CD8+ T cells from blood, with Jurkat cell RNA spiked in. Subset given: FACS-sorted CD8+CD4-CCR7+CD45RA+ naive T cells. These receptors all stem from a human donor in good health. Some libraries in this study had Jurkat cell RNA spiked in.

This clonotype occurred a few times. The chain is built from TRBV24-1 and TRBJ2-3, with 13 bases that match TRBD2. Germline values: CDR1 KGHDR, CDR2 SFDVKD. The CDR3 covers 16 residues. Losses at the gene ends were 4 bases for V and 5 bases for J; bases not matched to a gene: 5. The CDR3 coding sequence is TGTGCCACCAGTGAATACGGGACTAGCGGGGAAGATACGCAGTATTTT. It yields the protein CATSEYGTSGEDTQYF.

This clonotype appeared many times. V usage is TRBV7-9 and J usage is TRBJ2-5; the D gene could be TRBD1 or TRBD2 (5 bases each). The CDR3 is 14 residues long. CDR1 is SEHNR, CDR2 FQNEAQ, per germline (reference sequence). V shed 5 bases and J shed 2 bases, with 12 bases lying between them. CDR3 coding DNA: TGTGCCAGCAGCACATCCTGGGGGCAAGAGACCCAGTACTTC. Its translation is CASSTSWGQETQYF. The full variable domain, with the rest looked up from reference TRBV7-9 and TRBJ2-5, is DTGVSQNPRHKITKRGQNVTFRCDPISEHNRLYWYRQTLGQGPEFLTYFQNEAQLEKSRLLSDRFSAERPKGSFSTLEIQRTEQGDSAMYLCASSTSWGQETQYFGPGTRLLVL.

The chain couples TRBV12-3 or TRBV12-4 to TRBJ2-1, with TRBD2 identical over 14 bases. The CDR3 loop spans 14 amino acids. V gave up 8 bases and J gave up 4 bases; unmatched junction bases: 1. The CDR3 spells CASGTSGGYNEQFF. The CDR3 DNA reads as TGTGCCAGCGGGACTAGCGGGGGATACAATGAGCAGTTCTTC.

In the case of this clonotype: A much larger clone lies a single base off, so this may be a read error. The CDR3 DNA is TGTGCCAGCAGTACAACATTTGGGCGGGACTGGGCCTACGAGCAGAACTTC. Translating it yields CASSTTFGRDWAYEQNF. This chain joins TRBV28 and TRBJ2-7; D may be TRBD2 (6 bases). Germline V gene lookup returns CDR1 MDHEN and CDR2 SYDVKM. The CDR3 has 17 amino acids. The whole variable domain, filled in from reference TRBV28 and TRBJ2-7, reads DVKVTQSSRYLVKRTGEKVFLECVQDMDHENMFWYRQDPGLGLRLIYFSYDVKMKEKGDIPEGYSVSREKKERFSLILESASTNQTSMYLCASSTTFGRDWAYEQNFGPGTRLTVT.

This clonotype was counted at least ten times. The V and J genes are TRBV4-3 and TRBJ2-5, with TRBD1 identical over 8 bases. V lost 0 bases, J lost 8 bases, and 8 bases stayed unmatched. The CDR3 covers 15 residues. Germline assignment: CDR1 LGHNA and CDR2 YSLEER. The DNA for the CDR3 is TGCGCCAGCAGCCAAGATATGACAGGGGAAGTCACCCAGTACTTC. Residues: CASSQDMTGEVTQYF.

Points on this clonotype: A much bigger clone sits one base away, suggesting this may be a read error. The chain recombines TRBV27 with TRBJ1-5; D gene uncertain. Germline CDR1 MNHEY, CDR2 SMNVEV (reference sequence). The CDR3 has 15 residues. CDR3 protein: CASSLAGWGNRPQHF. CDR3 coding DNA: TGTGCCAGCAGTTTAGCGGGGTGGGGTAATCGGCCCCAGCATTTT.

This clonotype was seen many times. The J gene is TRBJ2-5, the V gene TRBV28; D might be TRBD1 (5 bases). The CDR3 covers 14 residues. Germline loops: CDR1 MDHEN, CDR2 SYDVKM. The V gene lost 3 bases and the J gene lost 1 base, with 9 bases spanning the gap. The CDR3 loop reads CASSFKDTQETQYF. CDR3 nucleotide sequence: TGTGCCAGCAGTTTTAAGGACACCCAAGAGACCCAGTACTTC. Complete variable domain (other parts from reference TRBV28 and TRBJ2-5): DVKVTQSSRYLVKRTGEKVFLECVQDMDHENMFWYRQDPGLGLRLIYFSYDVKMKEKGDIPEGYSVSREKKERFSLILESASTNQTSMYLCASSFKDTQETQYFGPGTRLLVL.

This clonotype was seen only a few times. The chain carries TRBV5-1 and TRBJ2-3, with 8 positions matching TRBD1. Trimming took 7 bases from V and 2 from J; bases not matched to a gene: 9. Germline V gene data show CDR1 as SGHRS and CDR2 as YFSETQ. The CDR3 contains 15 residues. The CDR3 DNA sequence: TGCGCCAGCTCTGGGGGGACAGGCTACACAGATACGCAGTATTTT. As protein: CASSGGTGYTDTQYF.

The chain combines TRBV3-1 with TRBJ2-3; D might be TRBD2 (6 bases). The germline CDR1 and CDR2 sequences are LGHDT and YNNKEL (reference sequence). Trimming removed 1 base at V and 2 bases at J, with 19 bases between. This CDR3 has 18 residues. DNA for the CDR3: TGTGCCAGCAGCCAAGTCGTACGCGGCGGGGAACTCACAGATACGCAGTATTTT. Translation gives CASSQVVRGGELTDTQYF.

With respect to this clonotype: A much larger clonotype is one base distant, so this may be a read error. The J gene is TRBJ2-3, the V gene TRBV5-6, with D unclear. Germline V gene data show CDR1 as SGHDT and CDR2 as YYEEEE. V was trimmed by 4 bases and J by 2 bases, leaving 17 bases between them. This CDR3 spans 16 amino acids. The DNA of the CDR3 is TGTGCCAGCAGCCCCGCCCCGGACGCCTCCACAGATACGCAGTATTTT. Amino acids: CASSPAPDASTDTQYF.

Details on this clonotype: This may stem from a read error, because a much larger clone lies one nucleotide away. The conserved final phenylalanine or tryptophan is absent from the CDR3, which likely points to a read error. The chain uses TRBV5-1 and TRBJ1-1; D uncertain. The V end was cut by 0 bases, the J end by 0 bases, with 9 bases between. The CDR3 extends over 15 amino acids. Germline loops: CDR1 SGHRS, CDR2 YFSETQ. The DNA for the CDR3 is TGCGCCAGCAGCTTGGGGTCGGGGATGAACACTGAAGCTTTCGTT. Translating it yields CASSLGSGMNTEAFV.

This chain uses TRBV12-3 or TRBV12-4 with TRBJ2-4; tentative D call: TRBD1 (6 bases). The CDR3 is made up of 16 amino acids. V lost 1 base to trimming and J lost 0 bases, with 10 bases between them. The CDR3 DNA sequence: TGTGCCAGCAGTTTAGGGGGGCGATTAGCCAAAAACATTCAGTACTTC. Translated, it gives CASSLGGRLAKNIQYF.

A few counts support this clonotype. The chain combines TRBV12-3 or TRBV12-4 with TRBJ2-7, with D perhaps TRBD1 (6 bases). V lost 6 bases and J lost 9, with 21 bases in between. The CDR3 totals 14 residues. Written as DNA, the CDR3 is TGTGCCAGCAGGGACGATACAGGGTTGGACGGGCAGTACTTC. Its translation is CASRDDTGLDGQYF.

The V gene is TRBV27, the J gene TRBJ2-7; D unresolved. The V gene lost 4 bases and the J gene lost 11 bases, with 18 bases spanning the gap. Looked up from germline, CDR1 is MNHEY and CDR2 is SMNVEV (reference sequence). The CDR3 is 13 residues long. CDR3 nucleotide sequence: TGTGCCAGCAGTTCGTCAACTGGACCCAAAAAGTACTTC. Amino acid sequence: CASSSSTGPKKYF.

There are many counts of this clonotype. This chain joins TRBV24-1 and TRBJ2-3; 7 bases align to TRBD2. The CDR3 consists of 18 residues. V lost 3 bases, J lost 0 bases, and 11 bases stayed unmatched. From germline, CDR1 is KGHDR and CDR2 SFDVKD. CDR3 sequence: CATSDIPGTTISTDTQYF. The CDR3 region has the DNA TGTGCCACCAGTGATATACCCGGGACTACCATAAGCACAGATACGCAGTATTTT.

This clonotype was counted a few times. This chain's CDR3 is CASSRRLAVISEQFF. Here the CDR3 DNA reads TGTGCCAGCAGCCGACGTCTAGCGGTGATAAGTGAGCAGTTCTTC. V gene TRBV6-5 combines with J gene TRBJ2-1; 7 bases match TRBD2. Germline V gene sequence: CDR1 MNHEY, CDR2 SVGAGI. CDR3 length equals 15 residues. Trimming cost V 6 bases and J 9 bases; bases outside gene matches: 14.

In this sample, this clonotype turned up a few times. This sequence joins TRBV11-2 and TRBJ2-2; D gene unclear. This CDR3 comprises 16 residues. The germline gives CDR1 SGHAT, CDR2 FQNNGV. V was pared by 3 bases and J by 0 bases, with 11 bases between. The DNA for the CDR3 is TGTGCCAGCAGCTTTTTCGGCGGAACGAACACCGGGGAGCTGTTTTTT. It codes for CASSFFGGTNTGELFF.

This clonotype has a count of ten or more. The chain recombines TRBV9 with TRBJ2-2; the D is unclear. Germline V lookup: CDR1 SGDLS, CDR2 YYNGEE. The CDR3 extends over 12 amino acids. Trimming left V 3 bases short and J 6 bases short, with 6 bases between. CDR3 nucleotide sequence: TGTGCCAGCAGCGGTTCTGCCGGGGAGCTGTTTTTT. It specifies CASSGSAGELFF.

This clonotype has just a few counts. The chain links TRBV5-8 to TRBJ1-4; 7 bases are a match to TRBD1. The CDR3 has 18 amino acids. Germline V CDR1 and CDR2: SGHTS, YDEGEE. Trimming removed 4 bases from V and 5 bases from J; junction bases left unmatched: 17. As DNA, the CDR3 is TGTGCCAGCAGCCCCCGAGACAGGGTTTGGACGGCGAATGAAAAACTGTTTTTT. Amino acid sequence: CASSPRDRVWTANEKLFF.

The chain is built from TRBV11-2 and TRBJ1-2; D is perhaps TRBD1 (6 bases). The germline V and J ends were trimmed by 7 bases and 4 bases, with 13 bases remaining between them. Germline assignment: CDR1 SGHAT and CDR2 FQNNGV. The CDR3 sequence is 13 residues long. CDR3 bases: TGTGCCAGCAAACGAGGGGGGAGCTATGGCTACACCTTC. This encodes CASKRGGSYGYTF.

This clonotype was seen only a few times. An end of the junction does not agree with germline; a read error may underlie this. The chain is built from TRBV3-1 and TRBJ2-7; D not resolved. This CDR3 is 15 amino acids long. Germline CDR1 reads LGHDT; CDR2 reads YNNKEL (reference sequence). The CDR3 sequence is CAGSQQRPVDYEQYF. CDR3 DNA: TGTGCCGGCAGCCAACAGAGACCTGTTGACTACGAGCAGTACTTC.

This rearrangement joins TRBV6-1 to TRBJ1-5; TRBD1 is a possible D gene (5 bases). V lost 4 bases and J 5 bases, leaving 6 bases between the germline ends. CDR3 length equals 12 residues. Germline V CDR1 and CDR2: MNHNS, SASEGT. The CDR3 DNA sequence: TGTGCCAGCAGTGGGGACTATCAGCCCCAGCATTTT. Protein: CASSGDYQPQHF.

At least ten counts were recorded for this clonotype. V and J are TRBV7-2 and TRBJ1-5; 12 nucleotides align to TRBD1. Germline lookup yields CDR1 SGHTA and CDR2 FQGNSA. The CDR3 is 16 residues long. V lost 5 bases and J lost 5; bases outside the gene matches: 7. The CDR3 is CASSPSGTGGYQPQHF. CDR3 DNA sequence: TGTGCCAGCAGCCCCTCCGGGACAGGGGGCTATCAGCCCCAGCATTTT.

This clonotype was detected only a few times. This chain links TRBV12-3 or TRBV12-4 with TRBJ1-5; D call uncertain. With 6 bases removed from V and 7 bases from J, the gap between germline ends came to 16 bases. CDR3 length: 14 amino acids. CDR3 DNA: TGTGCCAGCAGCTTCAAATTACATCGACAGCCCCAGCATTTT. Its translation: CASSFKLHRQPQHF.

The J gene is TRBJ1-5, the V gene TRBV6-2 or TRBV6-3; D call uncertain. Germline lookup yields CDR1 MNHEY and CDR2 SVGEGT. The V end was cut by 10 bases, the J end by 0 bases, with 16 bases between. This CDR3 spans 15 amino acids. The CDR3 loop reads CANNYSLYSNQPQHF. DNA of the CDR3: TGTGCCAACAATTATTCACTCTATAGCAATCAGCCCCAGCATTTT.

The chain combines TRBV20-1 with TRBJ2-7; D unresolved. CDR1 and CDR2 from the germline V gene are DFQATT and SNEGSKA (reference sequence). The CDR3 has 15 amino acids. Trimming took 0 bases from V and 0 from J, leaving 12 bases between them. The CDR3 here is CSARDFSASSYEQYF. As DNA, the CDR3 is TGCAGTGCTAGAGATTTTTCGGCCAGCTCCTACGAGCAGTACTTC.

This clonotype was seen many times. This chain connects TRBV19 to TRBJ2-3; D possibly corresponds to TRBD2 (6 bases). The germline V gene encodes CDR1 LNHDA and CDR2 SQIVND (reference sequence). CDR3 length equals 15 residues. The germline V and J ends were trimmed by 4 bases and 1 base, with 12 bases remaining between them. The CDR3 sequence: CASSRGERRTDTQYF. The CDR3 region has the DNA TGTGCCAGTAGTAGGGGGGAGCGTCGCACAGATACGCAGTATTTT.

Of note for this clonotype: This could be a read error, since a much larger clone is one nucleotide away. This chain joins TRBV3-1 and TRBJ2-5, with 12 bases fitting TRBD2. Germline V lookup: CDR1 LGHDT, CDR2 YNNKEL (reference sequence). CDR3 length: 16 residues. In DNA, the CDR3 is TGTGCCAGCTTAAAGATTGGACTAGCGGGACCAGAGACCCGGTACTTC. It specifies CASLKIGLAGPETRYF.

This clonotype occurred many times. The J gene is TRBJ2-2, the V gene TRBV7-9; 7 nucleotides line up with TRBD2. The CDR3 totals 13 residues. After removal of 4 bases from V and 5 bases from J, the junction contained 1 base not matched to a gene. Germline CDR1 is SEHNR and CDR2 is FQNEAQ (reference sequence). The CDR3 spells CASSYGGTGELFF. The CDR3 region has the DNA TGTGCCAGCAGCTACGGGGGGACCGGGGAGCTGTTTTTT.

This clonotype showed up many times. The chain combines TRBV12-3 or TRBV12-4 with TRBJ1-1, with 7 bases matching TRBD1. The CDR3 runs 14 residues. Trimming cost V 5 bases and J 0 bases; bases outside gene matches: 3. The CDR3 coding sequence is TGTGCCAGCAGTCTTGGACAGGTGAACACTGAAGCTTTCTTT. This gives the protein CASSLGQVNTEAFF.